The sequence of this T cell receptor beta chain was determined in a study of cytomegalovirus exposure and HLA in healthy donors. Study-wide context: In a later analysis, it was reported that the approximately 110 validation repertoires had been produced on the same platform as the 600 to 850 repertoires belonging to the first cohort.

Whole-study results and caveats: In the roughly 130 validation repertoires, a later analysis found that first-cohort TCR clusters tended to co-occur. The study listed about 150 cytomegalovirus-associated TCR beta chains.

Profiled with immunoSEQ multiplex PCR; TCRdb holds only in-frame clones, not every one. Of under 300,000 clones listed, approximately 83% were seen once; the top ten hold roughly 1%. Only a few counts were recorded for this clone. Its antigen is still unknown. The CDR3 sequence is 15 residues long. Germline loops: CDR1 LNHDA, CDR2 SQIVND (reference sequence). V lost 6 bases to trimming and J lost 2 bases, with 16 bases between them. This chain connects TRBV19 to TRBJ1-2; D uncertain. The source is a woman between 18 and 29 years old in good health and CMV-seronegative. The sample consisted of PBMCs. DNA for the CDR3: TGTGCCAGTAGCCAGACTGATGTACTGAACTATGGCTACACCTTC. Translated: CASSQTDVLNYGYTF.